This T cell receptor (beta chain) comes out of a study of T cell responses to AZD1222 COVID-19 vaccine. Study results and caveats: Sampling captured repertoires only after the peak T cell response. Only a handful of AZD1222 recipients tested seropositive at baseline. Dominant CD4 TCR responses targeted spike regions 160-218 and 743-854.

Germline CDR1 and CDR2: MNHEY and SVGEGT. This CDR3 spans 17 amino acids. Trimming shortened V by 0 bases and J by 2 bases, and 14 bases separated the two germline ends. The table came from immunoSEQ multiplex PCR; TCRdb's copy has only in-frame clones and leaves some out. The sample includes 130,000 to 150,000 clones, 75% to 95% of them seen just once. The sample holds one count of this clone. Its antigen is still unknown. The J gene is TRBJ1-5, the V gene TRBV6-2 or TRBV6-3; no clear D. The input for sequencing was peripheral blood, taken on day 0 of MenACWY control vaccination. This TCR was sampled from an adult in good health. The CDR3 DNA follows: TGTGCCAGCAGTTACTCGATGTACACGAGGGGCAATCAGCCCCAGCATTTT. This sequence encodes CASSYSMYTRGNQPQHF.